This TCR beta chain emerged from a study of cytomegalovirus exposure and HLA in healthy donors. Study results and caveats: Being productive about 90% or about 30% of the time was typical of most TCR beta V segments in an earlier analysis. Researchers reported from a later analysis that most CMV-associated TCR beta chains appeared HLA-restricted. In a later analysis, TCR beta V- and J-gene trimming was associated with a missense DCLRE1C variant.

Researchers ran the PCR with 60 Vbeta and 13 Jbeta primers. Profiling relied on immunoSEQ multiplex PCR, and the TCRdb table lists in-frame clones only, not all of them. The table includes roughly 160,000 clones, roughly 84% detected once. On this clone itself: No antigen is known for it.

Germline V gives CDR1 SGHTS, CDR2 YDEGEE. V was shortened by 5 bases and J by 4 bases, with 15 bases between the two germline ends. The CDR3 covers 15 residues. The TCR comes from a man aged 25 to 40 in good health and CMV-seronegative. The sample was PBMCs. The V call is TRBV5-8, the J call TRBJ1-4; a weak D match, TRBD1 (5 bases). The CDR3 sequence: CASRAPQGFNEKLFF. The CDR3 nucleotides are TGTGCCAGCAGGGCACCCCAGGGTTTTAATGAAAAACTGTTTTTT.